The clone carrying this TCR beta chain appeared once. Its target is unknown. Orbital computed tomography, together with clinical symptoms, serum thyroxine, TRAb and thyroid ultrasound, was used for diagnosis. RNA transcripts were the source from which TCR beta CDR3 regions were amplified. HTBI-primed RT-PCR formed the first round, and a multiplex PCR formed the second. Each CDR3 protein is one row after TCRdb ran MiXCR on the multiplex PCR reads. Found here are about 1.1 million distinct CDR3 sequences, 36% of them singletons; the top ten hold around 10%. This CDR3 spans 14 amino acids. Per the germline V gene, CDR1 is LGHNA and CDR2 is YSLEER. Trimming took 1 base from V and 8 from J; bases not matched to a gene: 5. This sample is part of a study of Graves' ophthalmopathy and Graves' hyperthyroidism. Study-wide results and limits: In blood, most expanded thyroid clonotypes above 0.001 frequency were also detected.

V and J are TRBV4-3 and TRBJ1-2; TRBD1 matches at 9 bases. The sequenced sample consisted of peripheral blood or thyroid tissue (not recorded which). This receptor was identified in an adult man with Graves' hyperthyroidism. The CDR3 region has the DNA TGCGCCAGCAGCCAAGGGGGACAGGGAGGAGGCTACACCTTC. Translating gives CASSQGGQGGGYTF.